This section outlines one T cell receptor beta chain sequence together with its context. Antigen unknown. The sample is drawn from a study of cytomegalovirus exposure and HLA in healthy donors. Study summary: Around 180 million T cells yielded 90 million to 130 million unique TCR beta sequences, as an earlier analysis found. For the roughly 400 genotyped donors, more than 80% fell within the Caucasian-associated ancestry cluster. Study-wide findings and caveats: In a later analysis, TCR beta V- and J-gene trimming was associated with a missense DCLRE1C variant.

A multiplex PCR was run with 60 Vbeta primers and 13 Jbeta primers. Only in-frame clones appear in the TCRdb table, and some are missing; sequencing was by immunoSEQ multiplex PCR. The table has roughly 120,000 clones, 77% seen once. Germline lookup yields CDR1 SGHAT and CDR2 FQNNGV. The CDR3 length is 15 residues. Unmatched junction bases numbered 9, after V lost 5 bases and J lost 3 bases. The receptor's source is a man aged 18 to 29 in good health and CMV-seropositive. Sequencing used PBMCs. The chain couples TRBV11-2 to TRBJ2-7; 8 bases match TRBD2. The CDR3 DNA sequence: TGTGCCAGCAGCCTCCCAGCGGGAGTAGTCTACGAGCAGTACTTC. As protein: CASSLPAGVVYEQYF.